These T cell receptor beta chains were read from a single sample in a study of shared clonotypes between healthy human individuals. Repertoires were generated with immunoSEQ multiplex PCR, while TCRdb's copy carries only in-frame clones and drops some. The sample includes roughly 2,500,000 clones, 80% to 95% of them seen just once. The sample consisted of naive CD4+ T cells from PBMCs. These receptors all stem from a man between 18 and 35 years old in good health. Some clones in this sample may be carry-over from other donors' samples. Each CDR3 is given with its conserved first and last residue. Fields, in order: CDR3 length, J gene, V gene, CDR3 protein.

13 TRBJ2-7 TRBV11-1 CASAPGAPYEQYF
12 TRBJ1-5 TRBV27 CASSPVAGPQHF
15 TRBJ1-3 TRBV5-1 CASSLTGSPGNTIYF
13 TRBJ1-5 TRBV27 CASSFGQNQPQHF
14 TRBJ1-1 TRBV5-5 CASSPAGAGGEAFF
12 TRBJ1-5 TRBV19 CASSWWNQPQHF
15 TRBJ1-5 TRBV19 CASSIIGAVYQPQHF
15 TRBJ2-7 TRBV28 CASSGTSGIRSEQYF
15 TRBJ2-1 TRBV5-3 CARSWGGHQGHEQFF
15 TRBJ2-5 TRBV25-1 CASSHPGGEWETQYF
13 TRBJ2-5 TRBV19 CASSPRAWETQYF
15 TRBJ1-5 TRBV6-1 CASSDRAYSNQPQHF
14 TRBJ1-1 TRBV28 CASTALGSNTEAFF
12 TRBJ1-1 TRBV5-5 CASSLLGSEAFF
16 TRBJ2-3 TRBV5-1 CASSLDPGRSTDTQYF
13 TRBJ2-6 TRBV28 CASSGRGANVLTF
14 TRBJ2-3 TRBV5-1 CASAPRGTADTQYF
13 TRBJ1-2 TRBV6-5 CASSYDPEDGYTF
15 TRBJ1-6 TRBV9 CASSVGSREDSPLHF
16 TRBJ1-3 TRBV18 CASSPQGIASGNTIYF
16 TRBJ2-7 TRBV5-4 CASSLSWGGESYEQYF
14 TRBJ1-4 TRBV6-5 CASSLDRGNEKLFF
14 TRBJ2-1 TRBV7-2 CASSFSTGNNEQFF
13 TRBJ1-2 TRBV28 CASKLPSGVGYTF
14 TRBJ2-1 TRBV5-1 CASSLAGRHNEQFF
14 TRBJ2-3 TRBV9 CASSVEGRVDTQYF
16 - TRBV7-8 CASSLLKLAGVDEQYF
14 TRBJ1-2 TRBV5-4 CASSWDRDGYGYTF
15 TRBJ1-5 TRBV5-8 CASSLRRGIDQPQHF
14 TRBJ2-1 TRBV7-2 CASSLVASYNEQFF
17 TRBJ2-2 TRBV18 CASSPTVGTGSTGELFF
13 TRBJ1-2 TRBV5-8 CASSWRGSRGYTF
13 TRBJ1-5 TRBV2 CATSEERNQPQHF
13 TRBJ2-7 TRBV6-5 CASSRDPSYEQYF
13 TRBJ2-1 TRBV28 CASRIGLVAEQFF
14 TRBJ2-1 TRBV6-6 CASNLAGGSNEQFF
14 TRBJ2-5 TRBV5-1 CASSLDRSQETQYF
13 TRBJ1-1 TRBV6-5 CASSLDSYTEAFF
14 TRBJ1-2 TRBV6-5 CASSRAQGDYGYTF
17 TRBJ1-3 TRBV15 CATSRYSQGARADTIYF